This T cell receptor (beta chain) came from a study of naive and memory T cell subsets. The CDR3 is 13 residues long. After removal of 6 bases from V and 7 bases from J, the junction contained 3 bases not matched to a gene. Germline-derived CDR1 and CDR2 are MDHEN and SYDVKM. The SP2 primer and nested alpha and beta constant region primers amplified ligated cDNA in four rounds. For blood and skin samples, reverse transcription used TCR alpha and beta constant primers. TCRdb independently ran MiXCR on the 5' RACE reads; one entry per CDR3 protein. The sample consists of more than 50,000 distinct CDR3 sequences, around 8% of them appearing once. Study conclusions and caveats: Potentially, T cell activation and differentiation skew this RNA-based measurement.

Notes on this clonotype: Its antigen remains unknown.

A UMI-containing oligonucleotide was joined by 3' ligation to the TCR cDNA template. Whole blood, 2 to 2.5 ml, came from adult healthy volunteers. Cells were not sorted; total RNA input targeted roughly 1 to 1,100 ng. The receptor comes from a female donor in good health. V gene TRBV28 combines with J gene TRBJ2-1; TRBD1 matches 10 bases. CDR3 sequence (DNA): TGTGCCAGCAGGGGACAGGGGATTAATGAGCAGTTCTTC. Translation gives CASRGQGINEQFF.